This T cell receptor beta chain emerged from a study of blood T cell repertoires in COVID-19. About the study: The cDNA or gDNA used as material had been derived from T cells, B-cell-depleted T cells, or PBMCs.

The CDR3 has 16 amino acids. V was pared by 0 bases and J by 2 bases, with 4 bases of the junction left unmatched. CDR1 and CDR2 from the germline V gene are SGHVS and FQNEAQ. TCRdb's copy holds only in-frame clones and misses some; the assay was immunoSEQ multiplex PCR. The table has some 290,000 clones, 89% seen once. All enrollees were roughly 18 to 100 years old and from about two dozen US areas. Two negative PCRs, clearance, or symptom resolution had been documented for recovered Cohort 3 donors. V gene TRBV7-8 combines with J gene TRBJ1-2; 9 nucleotides match TRBD1. Material: PBMCs or T cells enriched from blood (not recorded which). This receptor was taken from a young woman who had recovered from COVID-19. CDR3 in amino acids: CASSLAEDRGNYGYTF. CDR3 nucleotides: TGTGCCAGCAGCTTAGCGGAGGACAGGGGCAACTATGGCTACACCTTC. The entire variable domain, with the rest obtained from reference TRBV7-8 and TRBJ1-2, is as follows: GAGVSQSPRYKVAKRGQDVALRCDPISGHVSLFWYQQALGQGPEFLTYFQNEAQLDKSGLPSDRFFAERPEGSVSTLKIQRTQQEDSAVYLCASSLAEDRGNYGYTFGSGTRLTVV.